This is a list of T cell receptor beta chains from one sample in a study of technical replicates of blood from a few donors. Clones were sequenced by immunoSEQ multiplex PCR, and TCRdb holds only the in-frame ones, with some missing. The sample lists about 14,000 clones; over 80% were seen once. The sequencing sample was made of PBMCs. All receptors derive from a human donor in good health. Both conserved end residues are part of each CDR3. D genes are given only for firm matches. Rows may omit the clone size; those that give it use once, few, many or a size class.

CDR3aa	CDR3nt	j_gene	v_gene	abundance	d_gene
CASSKCIRGQSRANVLTF	TGTGCCAGCAGCAAGTGCATCCGAGGACAAAGTCGGGCCAACGTCCTGACTTTC	TRBJ2-6	TRBV7-1	few	.
CASSHRGQGTYEQYF	TGTGCCAGTAGCCACAGGGGGCAGGGAACCTACGAGCAGTACTTC	TRBJ2-7	TRBV19	.	TRBD1
CASSFSQREGTDTQYF	TGTGCCAGCAGCTTTAGCCAGCGGGAAGGGACAGATACGCAGTATTTT	TRBJ2-3	TRBV7-8	.	TRBD2
CASSQNEKLFF	TGTGCCAGCAGTCAAAATGAAAAACTGTTTTTT	TRBJ1-4	TRBV6-1	.	.
CASSKKTGGEQYF	TGTGCCAGCAGCAAAAAGACAGGGGGCGAGCAGTACTTC	TRBJ2-7	TRBV21-1	medium-sized	.
CASSTGTGGGGRAEETQYF	TGTGCCAGCAGCACGGGGACAGGGGGCGGCGGGAGGGCCGAAGAGACCCAGTACTTC	TRBJ2-5	TRBV5-4	.	TRBD1
CASSDTGQETQYF	TGTGCCAGCAGTGATACAGGGCAAGAGACCCAGTACTTC	TRBJ2-5	TRBV2	.	.
CASSPRGLAETQYF	TGCGCCAGCAGCCCTCGAGGACTAGCCGAGACCCAGTACTTC	TRBJ2-5	TRBV5-1	.	TRBD2
CASGLVAGGNSVTEAFF	TGTGCTAGTGGTTTGGTGGCAGGGGGGAATAGTGTCACTGAAGCTTTCTTT	TRBJ1-1	TRBV12-5	few	TRBD1
CASSPPRGLSYGYTF	TGTGCCAGCAGCCCACCAAGGGGGCTTAGCTATGGCTACACCTTC	TRBJ1-2	TRBV7-9	.	TRBD1
CAWSVPGTEAFF	TGTGCCTGGAGTGTACCGGGGACTGAAGCTTTCTTT	TRBJ1-1	TRBV30	.	.
CASSRPGQGTEAFF	TGTGCCAGCAGTCGCCCGGGACAGGGAACTGAAGCTTTCTTT	TRBJ1-1	TRBV28	.	TRBD1
CASSLSFETNYGYTF	TGTGCCAGCAGTTTATCGTTTGAGACAAACTATGGCTACACCTTC	TRBJ1-2	TRBV27	.	.
CAISESQGASGNTIYF	TGTGCCATCAGTGAGAGTCAGGGGGCTTCTGGAAACACCATATATTTT	TRBJ1-3	TRBV10-3	.	TRBD1
CASSVGPDTEAFF	TGTGCCAGCAGCGTCGGTCCCGACACTGAAGCTTTCTTT	TRBJ1-1	TRBV7-3	.	.
CASSIQEGPKYEQYF	TGTGCCAGTAGTATTCAGGAGGGCCCGAAATACGAGCAGTACTTC	TRBJ2-7	TRBV19	.	.
CASSDEGTSGYNEQFF	TGTGCCAGCAGTGACGAAGGGACTAGCGGGTACAATGAGCAGTTCTTC	TRBJ2-1	TRBV6-4	.	TRBD2
CASSPEDYEAFF	TGTGCCAGCTCACCAGAGGACTATGAAGCTTTCTTT	TRBJ1-1	TRBV18	few	.
CSVATQGGSNQPQHF	TGCAGCGTGGCAACACAGGGCGGCAGCAATCAGCCCCAGCATTTT	TRBJ1-5	TRBV29-1	.	.
CASSLSGRADNEQFF	TGTGCCAGCAGCCTTAGCGGGAGGGCCGACAATGAGCAGTTCTTC	TRBJ2-1	TRBV6-5	.	TRBD2
CSASLAYEQYF	TGCAGTGCTAGTCTCGCCTACGAGCAGTACTTC	TRBJ2-7	TRBV20-1	.	.
CASRRGSTTDTQYF	TGTGCCAGCAGGCGGGGATCGACCACAGATACGCAGTATTTT	TRBJ2-3	TRBV5-4	.	.
CSVETNTDTQYF	TGCAGCGTTGAAACTAACACAGATACGCAGTATTTT	TRBJ2-3	TRBV29-1	.	.
CASSLKGRPFNTEAFF	TGTGCCAGCAGTTTAAAGGGGAGGCCCTTCAACACTGAAGCTTTCTTT	TRBJ1-1	TRBV27	.	.
CASSYFSGDTQYF	TGTGCCAGCAGTTACTTTAGCGGAGATACGCAGTATTTT	TRBJ2-3	TRBV6-6	.	.
CASSISGDYAGEQFF	TGTGCCAGTAGTATCTCAGGGGACTACGCAGGTGAGCAGTTCTTC	TRBJ2-1	TRBV19	.	.
CAWRGGRDTGELFF	TGTGCCTGGAGGGGCGGGAGGGACACCGGGGAGCTGTTTTTT	TRBJ2-2	TRBV30	.	TRBD2
CASSIGLAGSYNEQFF	TGTGCCAGCAGCATTGGACTAGCGGGAAGCTACAATGAGCAGTTCTTC	TRBJ2-1	TRBV9	once	TRBD2
CAIRSGQHDYGYTF	TGTGCCATCAGATCGGGACAGCATGACTATGGCTACACCTTC	TRBJ1-2	TRBV10-3	few	TRBD1
CASSSRGVANTGELFF	TGCGCCAGCAGCTCTCGGGGGGTAGCGAACACCGGGGAGCTGTTTTTT	TRBJ2-2	TRBV5-1	.	TRBD2
CASSRGTGYTF	TGTGCCAGCAGCCGGGGTACGGGCTACACCTTC	TRBJ1-2	TRBV11-2	once	.
CASRGGSYNEQFF	TGCGCCAGCAGAGGGGGCTCCTACAATGAGCAGTTCTTC	TRBJ2-1	TRBV10-2	.	.
CASSLGQLQETQYF	TGTGCCAGCAGCTTGGGACAGCTACAAGAGACCCAGTACTTC	TRBJ2-5	TRBV7-2	.	TRBD1
CATRGEGNTGELFF	TGTGCCACCCGGGGGGAGGGGAACACCGGGGAGCTGTTTTTT	TRBJ2-2	TRBV10-3	.	TRBD2
CASSAYEKLFF	TGTGCCAGTAGTGCCTACGAAAAACTGTTTTTT	TRBJ1-4	TRBV19	.	.
CASRVQGAQNTEAFF	TGTGCCAGTAGAGTTCAGGGGGCGCAGAACACTGAAGCTTTCTTT	TRBJ1-1	TRBV19	.	TRBD1
CASSEQVSTYEQYF	TGCGCCAGCAGTGAACAGGTATCTACCTACGAGCAGTACTTC	TRBJ2-7	TRBV10-2	.	.
CASSPLLGERTGELFF	TGTGCCAGCAGCCCCCTGCTGGGAGAGCGAACCGGGGAGCTGTTTTTT	TRBJ2-2	TRBV7-9	.	.
CASSQDVRQGSGYTF	TGCGCCAGCAGCCAAGATGTGAGACAGGGATCTGGCTACACCTTC	TRBJ1-2	TRBV4-1	.	TRBD1